This paragraph covers one T cell receptor beta chain sequence. Its binding antigen is unknown. No much larger clone is present one base from it, and per-base qualities are unavailable. The data stem from a study of cytomegalovirus exposure and HLA in healthy donors (dated by TCRdb to about 2017). Study-wide context: An earlier analysis of some 600 of the donors reported roughly 300 Gb of sequence data and 117 million unique TCR beta sequences obtained from about 179 million T cells. Genome-wide SNP genotypes for about 60% of the 666 donors were used in a later genetic analysis, which treated that subset as a discovery cohort. In the later analysis, no new phenotypic data were used to find candidate immune exposures; instead, reliance was placed on TCR beta sequences and their occurrence across donors. To decide whether each TCR beta V gene segment behaved as functional or pseudogenic, an earlier analysis of some 570 of the donors relied on high-throughput TCR beta sequencing. Both class I and class II loci were covered by HLA typing, at four-digit resolution. To study patterns of TCR occurrence, a later analysis re-analyzed previously published TCR beta repertoires from 600 to 750 donors and added high-resolution HLA genotyping. Roughly 300 gigabases of sequencing data and around 85 million unique TCR sequences made up an early release that covered approximately 700 HLA-typed donors. The T cell repertoires of under 750 subjects were profiled by immunosequencing and related to cytomegalovirus serostatus. Typing coverage varied by locus: roughly 629-630 donors for A, B, C, DRB1 and DQB1; about 520 for DQA1; over 600 for DPA1; some 470 for DPB1. Along with the roughly 710-subject first cohort, a separate validation cohort of over a hundred different subjects was used. Donor age, sex, ethnicity and CMV serostatus were compiled alongside the repertoire data. Among the approximately 430 genotyped donors, approximately 76% belonged to the genetic ancestry cluster associated with self-reported Caucasian donors. To predict cytomegalovirus infection status, the study combined high-throughput TCR immunosequencing, statistical association of individual TCRs with disease status, and machine learning. Every discovery cohort repertoire had been produced on one sequencing platform. Because of strong linkage in the cohort, four or five DR-DQ haplotypes were treated as single units for association and clustering. On average, roughly 200,000 unique TCR beta nucleotide sequences were sequenced per donor among 300 to 500 genotyped donors of the cohort, with roughly 18% of those sequences being non-productive. The study aimed to test whether signatures of past pathogen exposure could be identified by cataloging public T cell receptors. Beyond this particular receptor, the publication reports: The presence/absence analyses assumed that sequencing depth was roughly uniform across donors, and that assumption may not be true. About 15 rarely observed V segments, including chromosome 9 orphons, were excluded from the earlier analysis of several hundred of the donors because counts were too low. Because HLA typing was missing for some donors at each locus, association tests included only the typed subset. Immune exposure information for the cohort was limited to CMV serostatus. The cohort was sequenced for TCR beta chains only, and without alpha or paired-chain data the features that could be detected were limited. While some public TCRs were present in many individuals, most TCR sequences turned up only very rarely across donors. A group of highly shared sequence variants was considered likely to be a technical artifact of the sequencing pipeline. In the study, around 150 TCR beta chains were listed as associated with cytomegalovirus. In an earlier analysis of 500 to 650 of the donors, most TCR beta V segments appeared in productive rearrangements about 87% or about 30% of the time, broadly matching IMGT annotations. An association between a missense DCLRE1C variant and V-gene and J-gene trimming of TCR beta chains was found in a later genetic analysis and replicated in an independent cohort. Strong co-occurrence of HLA alleles, especially DR and DQ, made assigning TCR associations to individual alleles difficult. Correlated functional status among segregating V segments might reflect linkage disequilibrium, but an unknown experimental factor could not be ruled out. Because the 87-base-pair reads could not distinguish some IMGT-functional V segments, including TRBV6-2 and TRBV6-3, those segments were excluded. A later analysis found that HLA-associated TCR beta chains were more clonally expanded and had lower generation probabilities than equally common non-associated chains. According to a later analysis, TCR association rates differed among HLA loci, with DRB1 alleles showing the most associated TCRs and HLA-C alleles showing the fewest. According to a later analysis, parvovirus B19, influenza, CMV and Epstein-Barr virus appeared linked to several top co-occurrence clusters. In both the original and validation cohorts, the classifier was reported to diagnose cytomegalovirus status with high specificity and sensitivity. Three of the identified cytomegalovirus-associated TCR beta chains were confirmed in vitro to be specific for cytomegalovirus antigens. A further reported finding was that TCR beta sequences accurately predicted the HLA-A and HLA-B alleles for most subjects in the first cohort. A later genetic analysis reported fewer N-insertions in productive TCRs among donors in an Asian-associated ancestry cluster than the roughly 700-donor mean. According to the authors, the approach could potentially be generalized to other disease states and immunological phenotypes. Specific HLA alleles were associated with roughly 17,000 TCR beta sequences at a false discovery rate of 0.05 in a later analysis. In a later analysis, most CMV-associated TCR beta chains were found to appear HLA-restricted, with HLA associations seemingly driven largely by CMV exposure.

The cohort was made up of roughly 670 healthy bone marrow donors. At the time of sampling, all cohort members were nominally healthy, though unrecorded immune exposures were likely present. The donor tested CMV seronegative, placing the donor among the 350 to 400 seronegative members of the cohort. Every donor gave a peripheral blood sample, and the peripheral blood mononuclear cells from that sample were used for TCR beta sequencing. The Qiagen DNeasy Blood Extraction Kit was used to extract genomic DNA from the blood cell samples. Library preparation was by the immunoSEQ multiplex PCR assay. For the multiplex PCR, a mixture combining 60 forward primers for TCR Vbeta segments and 13 reverse primers for TCR Jbeta segments was used. A multiplex PCR assay on genomic DNA amplified the CDR3 region of rearranged TCR beta genes. Amplified TCR beta libraries were sequenced as 87-base-pair reads on the Illumina HiSeq System. From the authors' description of their analysis: A later analysis tallied about 77 million unique TCR beta chains across the 666 repertoires, and about 10 million of those chains were shared by two or more donors. A nearest-neighbor algorithm error-corrected the raw reads and collapsed the reads into unique sequences, merging closely related sequences to remove PCR and sequencing errors. Alignment of CDR3 sequences to IMGT reference sequences was used to assign V, D and J gene segments. For a sequence to be retained, a match of at least six nucleotides to both a V gene segment and a J gene segment was required. Rearrangements were called productive when the CDR3 lacked stop codons and stayed in frame with V and J; all others were non-productive. Following IMGT convention, CDR3 was defined as the stretch from the second conserved V-encoded cysteine to the conserved J-encoded phenylalanine. The earlier analysis of around 640 of the donors excluded sequences that lacked an unambiguous match to a single V gene segment. In an earlier analysis of several hundred of the donors, V segments were called functional above 56.7% productive rearrangements and were called segregating when the between-donor standard deviation exceeded 5%. A statistical classification framework was developed to diagnose cytomegalovirus status using the catalog of TCR beta chain sequences. In a later analysis, V and J genes were assigned by comparing TCR nucleotide sequences against IMGT/GENE-DB human TR gene sequences. A later analysis assigned CDR3 sequences and most-parsimonious VDJ recombination scenarios with the TCRdist pipeline. In a later analysis, every TCR beta chain was defined by the combination of its CDR3 amino acid sequence and its V-gene family, and reads without a unique V-gene family were dropped. In a later analysis, fewer than 650 highly shared, low-generation-probability nucleotide sequences were removed to address suspected cross-contamination and a sequencing artifact. For each public chain, a later analysis derived a clonal expansion index from normalized ranks of inferred template counts within each repertoire. Generation probabilities in a later analysis came from a VDJ recombination model fitted to out-of-frame rearrangements, and those results were checked against IGoR. Hypergeometric tests were used in a later analysis to score TCR-TCR, TCR-HLA and TCR-CMV co-occurrence, with a repertoire-size bias correction applied to the TCR pairs. A later analysis estimated false discovery rates by permuting HLA or CMV assignments 20 times. In a later analysis, co-occurring TCRs were grouped using DBSCAN, and TCRdist sequence similarity was added for clustering within HLA-allele-positive subsets. Repertoires with fewer than 30,000 or more than 120,000 public chains were left out of co-occurrence clustering, as were roughly five repertoires with anomalous nucleotide sharing. TCRdb took over this immuneACCESS table, retaining in-frame rearrangements with V and J assigned. Such tables are incomplete; in checked studies, under half of the missing clones stem from an unresolved V gene, and the remainder is unexplained. That table furnishes V, J and clone size, whereas the DNA furnished D and trimming. The sample profile shows some 150,000 clones; about 78% of them were found once. Clones ranked in the top ten supply less than 3.5% of the sample.

The CDR3 measures 19 amino acids from cysteine to phenylalanine. The DNA shown is the 57-base CDR3, in frame from base 1. Trimming takes 2 bases off V and 4 bases off J; junction bases not matched to a gene: 19. From the germline V gene, CDR1 is MNHNS and CDR2 is SASEGT. The sample consisted of PBMCs. The source is a male donor in good health and CMV-seronegative. The chain couples TRBV6-1 to TRBJ2-5; TRBD1 agrees with 7 junctional bases. The bases read TGTGCCAGCAGTGAACCCATGGTTTGGGACAGCAACCTGGGAGAGACCCAGTACTTC. It specifies CASSEPMVWDSNLGETQYF.